This note documents a single T cell receptor beta chain sequence. The CDR3 is made up of 11 amino acids. The V end was cut by 2 bases, the J end by 7 bases, with 6 bases between. Per the germline V gene, CDR1 is SQVTM and CDR2 is ANQGSEA. This record comes from a study of OX40 agonist ivuxolimab in advanced cancers. Study-level background: The diagnoses of dose-escalation patients were hepatocellular carcinoma, melanoma, renal cell or head and neck cancer. Males comprised approximately 81% of the group, whose mean age was approximately 60 years (range roughly 20 to 90). Patients with prior anti-PD-1, anti-PD-L1 or anti-CTLA-4 therapy were eligible; 35% to 45% had some.

Produced via immunoSEQ multiplex PCR; TCRdb's table is partial and in-frame only. In the table there are 60,000 to 75,000 clones, about 90% of which are singletons. This chain uses TRBV29-1 with TRBJ2-1; unclear D gene. Sequencing was performed on CD4+ or CD8+ T cells sorted from blood, taken in a trial of the OX40 agonist ivuxolimab. The sequence came from an adult with an advanced solid tumor such as melanoma, head and neck, liver or kidney cancer. This CDR3 reads CSVEWLNEQFF. DNA of the CDR3: TGCAGCGTTGAATGGCTAAATGAGCAGTTCTTC.